Below are 9 T cell receptor beta chains sequenced from a single sample in a study of T cells in narcolepsy. Measured with immunoSEQ multiplex PCR; TCRdb has only the in-frame clones, and not every one. This sample yields 25,000 to 35,000 clones, of which around 86% are seen a single time; about 2.8% belongs to the top ten. Material: CD45RA- memory CD4+ T cells from PBMCs. The source is a human donor with narcolepsy.

The V call is TRBV4-2, the J call TRBJ2-5; D uncertain. The J call is doubtful: the DNA matches TRBJ2-7 better. Germline-derived CDR1 and CDR2 are LGHNA and YNFKEQ. CDR3 length equals 14 residues. The CDR3 spells CASSQALPAYEQYF. The CDR3 coding sequence is TGTGCCAGCAGCCAAGCCCTCCCCGCCTACGAGCAGTACTTC.

The rearrangement uses TRBV19 and TRBJ1-3; D gene uncertain. CDR1 LNHDA and CDR2 SQIVND come from the germline V gene (reference sequence). This CDR3 spans 15 amino acids. The V gene lost 4 bases and the J gene lost 0 bases, with 10 bases spanning the gap. This CDR3 reads CASSNPRLSGNTIYF. The CDR3 DNA sequence: TGTGCCAGTAGTAACCCGCGACTCTCTGGAAACACCATATATTTT.

V and J are TRBV30 and TRBJ1-2; 9 nucleotides match TRBD1. CDR1 GTSNPN and CDR2 SVGIG come from the germline V gene (reference sequence). J lost 8 bases, V lost 2 bases, and 6 bases had no gene match. The CDR3 is 13 residues long. The DNA of the CDR3 is TGTGCCTGGAGTTTTACAGGGGGCGTAGGCTACACCTTC. Translating it yields CAWSFTGGVGYTF.

The rearrangement uses TRBV4-1 and TRBJ1-4, with 11 bases fitting TRBD1. V was pared by 4 bases and J by 8 bases, with 9 bases of the junction left unmatched. Germline V gives CDR1 MGHRA, CDR2 YSYEKL. The CDR3 has 16 amino acids. CDR3 sequence: CASSPGRGQGGEKLFF. CDR3 DNA sequence: TGCGCCAGCAGCCCAGGTCGGGGACAGGGGGGCGAAAAACTGTTTTTT.

The chain recombines TRBV6-5 with TRBJ1-2; the match to TRBD1 covers 10 bases. This CDR3 region has 15 residues. With V trimmed by 5 bases and J by 6 bases, 9 bases remained unmatched. Germline assignment: CDR1 MNHEY and CDR2 SVGAGI. The chain's CDR3 is CASSITGTGVDGYTF. In nucleotides, the CDR3 is TGTGCCAGCAGTATTACCGGGACAGGGGTCGATGGCTACACCTTC.

The chain has TRBV7-8 and TRBJ1-4; D call uncertain. CDR1 and CDR2 from the germline V gene are SGHVS and FQNEAQ. This CDR3 has 15 amino acids. Trimming took 0 bases from V and 0 from J, leaving 5 bases between them. CDR3 coding DNA: TGTGCCAGCAGCTTAGCTCCTTCAACTAATGAAAAACTGTTTTTT. Translated, it gives CASSLAPSTNEKLFF.

V gene TRBV5-8 combines with J gene TRBJ2-1; the D gene is possibly TRBD2 (6 bases). The germline V gene has CDR1 SGHTS and CDR2 YDEGEE. Deletions cut 0 bases from V and 6 bases from J, with 16 bases between. This CDR3 comprises 16 residues. The CDR3 DNA reads as TGTGCCAGCAGCTTGGCCCAGACCGGGACTGTCAATGAGCAGTTCTTC. As protein: CASSLAQTGTVNEQFF.

The chain recombines TRBV4-3 with TRBJ2-3; 10 bases align to TRBD2. The CDR3 consists of 17 residues. The germline V gene encodes CDR1 LGHNA and CDR2 YSLEER. V lost 1 base and J lost 5; bases outside the gene matches: 9. CDR3 coding DNA: TGCGCCAGCAGCCAAGGATTGAGCGGGGGGGCGATAGATACGCAGTATTTT. This codes for CASSQGLSGGAIDTQYF.

The V gene is TRBV19, the J gene TRBJ1-2; 11 positions agree with TRBD1. Germline V lookup: CDR1 LNHDA, CDR2 SQIVND (reference sequence). Trimming cost V 5 bases and J 6 bases; bases outside gene matches: 8. This CDR3 has 15 residues. The DNA of the CDR3 is TGTGCCAGTAGTTTTCGGACAGGGGGCAGGGATGGCTACACCTTC. Protein sequence: CASSFRTGGRDGYTF. Complete variable domain (other parts from reference TRBV19 and TRBJ1-2): DGGITQSPKYLFRKEGQNVTLSCEQNLNHDAMYWYRQDPGQGLRLIYYSQIVNDFQKGDIAEGYSVSREKKESFPLTVTSAQKNPTAFYLCASSFRTGGRDGYTFGSGTRLTVV.